The 26 T cell receptor beta chains given below trace back to one sample, sequenced in a study of CD8 T cells in ankylosing spondylitis. Using its own MiXCR run on the 5' RACE reads, TCRdb lists one record per CDR3 protein. The sample lists roughly 250,000 distinct CDR3 sequences; over 9.5% were seen once. Material for sequencing was blood, either unsorted or a sorted T cell fraction (not recorded which). These receptors originate from a male donor with ankylosing spondylitis or in good health (not recorded which).

This clonotype was recorded at least ten times. The CDR3 nucleotides are TGCGCCAGCAGGCCTCCGACTAGCGGGGGGGGACATGAGCAGTTCTTC. Its translation is CASRPPTSGGGHEQFF. The chain combines TRBV10-2 with TRBJ2-1, with TRBD2 matching over 14 bases. V was pared by 6 bases and J by 8 bases, with 9 bases of the junction left unmatched. The V gene's germline CDR1 is WSHSY and CDR2 SAAADI. The CDR3 extends over 16 amino acids.

This clonotype was recorded many times. The rearrangement joins TRBV2 to TRBJ2-1; 9 bases line up with TRBD2. This CDR3 spans 12 amino acids. Germline-derived CDR1 and CDR2 are SNHLY and FYNNEI. The junction had 3 bases not matched to a gene; V was cut back by 8 bases and J by 7 bases. The CDR3 DNA sequence: TGTGCCAGCCGGGGACTAGCAAATGAGCAGTTCTTC. Its protein is CASRGLANEQFF.

This clonotype was detected ten times or more. This chain links TRBV5-1 with TRBJ2-6; TRBD2 agrees at 13 bases. Germline CDR1 reads SGHRS; CDR2 reads YFSETQ. J lost 1 base, V lost 5 bases, and 9 bases had no gene match. The length of the CDR3 is 19 residues. The CDR3 region is CASSHGLAGAKSGANVLTF. The CDR3 bases are TGCGCCAGCAGTCACGGACTAGCGGGGGCGAAATCTGGGGCCAACGTCCTGACTTTC.

This clonotype appeared many times. V gene TRBV5-1 combines with J gene TRBJ1-2; no firm D call. Trimming stripped 4 bases from V and 3 bases from J, with 22 bases between. The germline CDR1 and CDR2 sequences are SGHRS and YFSETQ. This CDR3 is built from 17 residues. CDR3 amino acids: CASSPTTRAGLDYGYTF. In DNA, the CDR3 is TGCGCCAGCAGCCCCACTACCCGTGCGGGGTTGGACTATGGCTACACCTTC.

The genes are TRBV5-1 and TRBJ2-6; D gene unclear. V was trimmed by 0 bases and J by 1 base, leaving 8 bases between them. Germline values: CDR1 SGHRS, CDR2 YFSETQ. CDR3 length: 16 amino acids. Here the CDR3 reads CASSLATQSGANVLTF. The CDR3 DNA reads as TGCGCCAGCAGCTTGGCGACCCAATCTGGGGCCAACGTCCTGACTTTC.

This clonotype was found many times. Relative to the germline gene, one junction end is altered; a read error may explain this. The chain carries TRBV11-2 and TRBJ2-5; perhaps D is TRBD1 or TRBD2 (5 bases each). CDR3 length equals 12 residues. Germline values: CDR1 SGHAT, CDR2 FQNNGV. CDR3 DNA sequence: TGTGCCAGCAGCCTAGAGGGACAGACCCAGTACTTC. It is translated as CASSLEGQTQYF.

This clonotype occurred a few times. V and J are TRBV6-2 or TRBV6-3 and TRBJ1-1; D not resolved. The CDR3 runs 13 residues. V gave up 4 bases and J gave up 1 base, with 7 bases separating them. CDR1 MNHEY and CDR2 SVGEGT come from the germline V gene. The CDR3 reads CASSWAENTEAFF. CDR3 DNA: TGTGCCAGCAGTTGGGCCGAGAACACTGAAGCTTTCTTT.

A remark on this clonotype: This sequence may be a read error, since a much larger clone differs from it by one base. V and J are TRBV6-1 and TRBJ2-3, with a possible D match to TRBD1 (6 bases). This CDR3 is built from 15 residues. Germline CDR1 is MNHNS and CDR2 is SASEGT. The CDR3 coding sequence is TGTACCAGCAGTGAAGGAACAGGGAGCACAGATACGCAGTATTTT. This sequence encodes CTSSEGTGSTDTQYF.

This clonotype was seen more than once but under ten times. The V gene is TRBV30, the J gene TRBJ1-2, with D perhaps matching TRBD1 (5 bases). The CDR3 loop spans 10 amino acids. V was cut by 5 bases and J by 6 bases, with 7 bases left in between. The germline V gene has CDR1 GTSNPN and CDR2 SVGIG (reference sequence). CDR3 coding DNA: TGTGCCTGGGACAGTCATGGCTACACCTTC. Translating it yields CAWDSHGYTF.

This clonotype appeared a single time. At one of its ends the junction is not consistent with the germline gene, which may arise from a read error. This chain uses TRBV13 with TRBJ2-7, with 8 bases identical to TRBD1. Germline V gene lookup returns CDR1 PRHDT and CDR2 FYEKMQ (reference sequence). This CDR3 has 16 residues. CDR3 region: CASNLNLGQVPYEQYF. The CDR3 coding sequence is TGTGCCAGCAACTTAAATTTGGGACAGGTACCCTACGAGCAGTACTTC.

The chain employs TRBV19 and TRBJ1-5; D is unresolved. The germline V and J ends were trimmed by 11 bases and 1 base, with 12 bases remaining between them. CDR3 length: 13 residues. Germline V gene data show CDR1 as LNHDA and CDR2 as SQIVND (reference sequence). CDR3 bases: TGTGCCTCCCGGATGGGGAGCAATCAGCCCCAGCATTTT. Translation: CASRMGSNQPQHF.

In this sample, this clonotype turned up many times. The chain uses TRBV20-1 and TRBJ2-3, with D hard to call. CDR3 size: 16 residues. Germline assignment: CDR1 DFQATT and CDR2 SNEGSKA (reference sequence). V gave up 3 bases and J gave up 2 bases, with 18 bases separating them. The DNA for the CDR3 is TGCAGTGCTAGTTCTCCACTCGCAGAAGTCACAGATACGCAGTATTTT. Amino acid sequence: CSASSPLAEVTDTQYF.

Only a few counts were recorded for this clonotype. This chain links TRBV18 with TRBJ2-7; D may be TRBD2 (5 bases). V was clipped by 3 bases and J by 4 bases, with 10 bases between them. This CDR3 has 13 residues. Germline V gives CDR1 KGHSH, CDR2 LQKENI. The CDR3 DNA sequence: TGTGCCAGCTCACCCCGGAGGAGTTACGAGCAGTACTTC. This codes for CASSPRRSYEQYF.

This clonotype was picked up many times. This chain joins TRBV3-1 and TRBJ2-2, with 10 nucleotides matching TRBD2. V was pared by 5 bases and J by 7 bases, with 10 bases of the junction left unmatched. The CDR3 runs to 16 residues. Germline CDR1 and CDR2: LGHDT and YNNKEL (reference sequence). CDR3 nucleotides: TGTGCCAGCAGCGGGCCGGGGACTAGCGTTTTCGGGGAGCTGTTTTTT. Its protein is CASSGPGTSVFGELFF.

This clonotype was observed at least ten times. This rearrangement joins TRBV7-9 to TRBJ2-3, with D perhaps matching TRBD1 (6 bases). Per germline, CDR1 SEHNR and CDR2 FQNEAQ (reference sequence). The CDR3 is 15 amino acids. V was pared by 3 bases and J by 0 bases, with 10 bases between. The CDR3 bases are TGTGCCAGCAGCTTCCAGGGGCCTAGCACAGATACGCAGTATTTT. It yields the protein CASSFQGPSTDTQYF.

The CDR3 DNA is TGTGCCAGCAGCCCGACTAACAGCAACGGGGAGCTGTTTTTT. Its protein product is CASSPTNSNGELFF. The rearrangement links TRBV11-2 to TRBJ2-2, with D maybe TRBD2 (5 bases). Germline assignment: CDR1 SGHAT and CDR2 FQNNGV. The CDR3 spans 14 residues. Between the trimmed V and J ends, which lost 5 bases and 7 bases, there was a span of 14 bases. Combining the CDR3 with reference TRBV11-2 and TRBJ2-2 gives the whole variable domain EAGVAQSPRYKIIEKRQSVAFWCNPISGHATLYWYQQILGQGPKLLIQFQNNGVVDDSQLPKDRFSAERLKGVDSTLKIQPAKLEDSAVYLCASSPTNSNGELFFGEGSRLTVL.

This clonotype was seen a handful of times. The chain links TRBV7-9 to TRBJ2-3; TRBD2 might be the D (8 bases). This CDR3 has 16 amino acids. Trimming cost V 6 bases and J 2 bases, with 18 bases left between them. The germline V gene encodes CDR1 SEHNR and CDR2 FQNEAQ (reference sequence). The CDR3 here is CASRGGRRGVTDTQYF. Here the CDR3 DNA reads TGTGCCAGCAGAGGGGGCCGGCGGGGGGTCACAGATACGCAGTATTTT.

This clonotype was recorded a few times. The genes are TRBV7-2 and TRBJ1-2; TRBD1 aligns across 9 bases. Germline V gene lookup returns CDR1 SGHTA and CDR2 FQGNSA. The CDR3 loop spans 15 amino acids. V dropped 5 bases and J dropped 7; count of bases not matched to a gene: 11. Here the CDR3 reads CASSQASGTGLGYTF. The DNA of the CDR3 is TGTGCCAGCAGCCAAGCGTCCGGGACAGGGCTTGGCTACACCTTC.

This clonotype was seen repeatedly, ten times or more. V is TRBV25-1 and J is TRBJ1-6; D gene ambiguous. The germline gives CDR1 MGHDK, CDR2 SYGVNS. CDR3 length equals 13 residues. V dropped 1 base and J dropped 7 bases, with 5 bases sitting between them. The CDR3 protein is CASSEFINSPLHF. The DNA for the CDR3 is TGTGCCAGCAGTGAATTTATAAATTCACCCCTCCACTTT.

The sample holds many counts of this clonotype. CDR3 loop: CASSTPGENIQYF. The CDR3 DNA sequence: TGTGCCAGCAGTACCCCCGGGGAAAACATTCAGTACTTC. The genes are TRBV6-1 and TRBJ2-4, with D possibly TRBD2 on 5 matching bases. Germline CDR1 is MNHNS and CDR2 is SASEGT. This CDR3 contains 13 residues. Deletions cut 5 bases from V and 5 bases from J, with 10 bases between.

The CDR3 nucleotides are TGCGCCAGCAGCGCGGGGGGAGGCGGCTACGAGCAGTACTTC. Translating gives CASSAGGGGYEQYF. This rearrangement joins TRBV5-1 to TRBJ2-7, with 8 bases fitting TRBD2. CDR1 is SGHRS, CDR2 YFSETQ, per germline. The length of the CDR3 is 14 residues. V dropped 4 bases and J dropped 3; count of bases not matched to a gene: 6. Full variable domain (rest looked up from reference TRBV5-1 and TRBJ2-7): KAGVTQTPRYLIKTRGQQVTLSCSPISGHRSVSWYQQTPGQGLQFLFEYFSETQRNKGNFPGRFSGRQFSNSRSEMNVSTLELGDSALYLCASSAGGGGYEQYFGPGTRLTVT.

This clonotype was seen repeatedly, ten times or more. V is TRBV10-3 and J is TRBJ2-7, with 7 bases aligning to TRBD1. Germline CDR1 reads ENHRY; CDR2 reads SYGVKD. The CDR3 is made up of 13 amino acids. The junction had 7 bases not matched to a gene; V was cut back by 6 bases and J by 5 bases. CDR3: CAIRETGFDEQYF. The DNA for the CDR3 is TGTGCCATCAGGGAGACAGGGTTCGACGAGCAGTACTTC.

In regard to this clonotype: A much larger clonotype is one base distant, so this may be a read error. The rearrangement uses TRBV6-5 and TRBJ2-1, with 15 bases that match TRBD2. Germline assignment: CDR1 MNHEY and CDR2 SVGAGI. This CDR3 region has 18 residues. The DNA of the CDR3 is TGTGCCGGCAGTTACGGACTAGCGGGGGGGTCAGGGGACAATGAGCAGTTCTTC. As protein: CAGSYGLAGGSGDNEQFF.

There are many counts of this clonotype. The chain has TRBV11-2 and TRBJ2-7, with 8 bases aligning to TRBD1. Germline loops: CDR1 SGHAT, CDR2 FQNNGV. V shed 5 bases, J shed 0 bases, and the junction held 15 bases outside the gene matches. CDR3 length: 18 amino acids. The CDR3 protein is CASSAQRTGYTASYEQYF. The CDR3 coding sequence is TGTGCCAGCAGCGCGCAGCGGACAGGGTATACCGCCTCCTACGAGCAGTACTTC.

V is TRBV5-5 and J is TRBJ2-2; D is possibly TRBD2 (6 bases). CDR3 size: 16 residues. The ends were cut back, 1 base at V and 3 bases at J, with 13 bases in the middle. Germline V lookup: CDR1 SGHKS, CDR2 YYEKEE (reference sequence). DNA for the CDR3: TGTGCCAGCAGCTTGATGCGGGGCCTAGACACCGGGGAGCTGTTTTTT. Residues: CASSLMRGLDTGELFF.

J is TRBJ1-4 and V is TRBV6-6, with D perhaps matching TRBD1 (5 bases). Germline lookup yields CDR1 MNHNY and CDR2 SVGAGI (reference sequence). This CDR3 spans 13 amino acids. Trimming pared 4 bases from V and 8 bases from J, leaving 11 bases between. The chain's CDR3 is CASSSQGREKLFF. In DNA form, the CDR3 reads TGTGCCAGCAGTTCGCAGGGCAGGGAAAAACTGTTTTTT.